This T cell receptor beta chain was obtained from a study of OX40 agonist ivuxolimab in advanced cancers. CDR3 length equals 18 residues. Germline lookup yields CDR1 MRHNA and CDR2 SNTAGT. V dropped 0 bases and J dropped 5; count of bases not matched to a gene: 15. A word on this clone: Its specificity is unknown.

Autoimmune disease history or systemic immunosuppression excluded patients. Study-level points and caveats: No antigen was identified for the clonally expanded peripheral T cells. Normalized T-cell clonal expansion was also low in a subset of nonresponders.

Produced via immunoSEQ multiplex PCR; TCRdb's table is partial and in-frame only. The sample has 80,000 to 100,000 clones, roughly 93% seen once. The origin of this receptor is an adult with an advanced solid tumor such as melanoma, head and neck, liver or kidney cancer. Sequencing was performed on CD4+ or CD8+ T cells sorted from blood, taken in a trial of the OX40 agonist ivuxolimab. The chain links TRBV6-4 to TRBJ2-7; 8 bases align to TRBD2. The CDR3 sequence is CASSDSSLAGRVPHEQYF. The CDR3 coding sequence is TGTGCCAGCAGTGACTCGAGTCTCGCCGGGAGGGTACCCCACGAGCAGTACTTC.